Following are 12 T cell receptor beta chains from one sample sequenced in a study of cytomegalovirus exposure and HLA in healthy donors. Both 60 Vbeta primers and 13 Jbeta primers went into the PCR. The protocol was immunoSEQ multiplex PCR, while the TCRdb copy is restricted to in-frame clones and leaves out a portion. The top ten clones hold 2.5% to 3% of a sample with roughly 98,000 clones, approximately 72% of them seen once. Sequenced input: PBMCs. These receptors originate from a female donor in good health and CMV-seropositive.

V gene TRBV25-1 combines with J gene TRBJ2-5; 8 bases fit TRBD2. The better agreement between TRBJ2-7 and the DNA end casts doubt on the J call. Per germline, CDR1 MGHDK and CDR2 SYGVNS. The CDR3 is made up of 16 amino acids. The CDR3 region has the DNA TGTGCCAGCAGTGAGGGGGCCGGGACTAGAAGGAACGAGCAGTACTTC. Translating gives CASSEGAGTRRNEQYF.

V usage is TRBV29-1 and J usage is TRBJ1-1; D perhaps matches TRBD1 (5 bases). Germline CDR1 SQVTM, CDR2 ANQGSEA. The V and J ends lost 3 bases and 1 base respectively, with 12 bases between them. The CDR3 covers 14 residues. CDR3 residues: CSVEAQGSNTEAFF. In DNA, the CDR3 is TGCAGCGTTGAGGCCCAGGGTTCGAACACTGAAGCTTTCTTT.

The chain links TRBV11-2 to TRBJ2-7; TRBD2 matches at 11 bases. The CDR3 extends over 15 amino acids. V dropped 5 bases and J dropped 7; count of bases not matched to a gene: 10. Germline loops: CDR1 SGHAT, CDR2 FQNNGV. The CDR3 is CASSRFLAGGGEQYF. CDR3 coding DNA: TGTGCCAGCAGCCGATTTCTAGCGGGAGGTGGTGAGCAGTACTTC.

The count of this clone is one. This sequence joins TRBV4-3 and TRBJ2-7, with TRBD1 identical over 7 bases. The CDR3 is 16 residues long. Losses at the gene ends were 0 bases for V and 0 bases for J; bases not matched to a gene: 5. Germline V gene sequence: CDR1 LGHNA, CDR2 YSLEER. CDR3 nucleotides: TGCGCCAGCAGCCAAGATTGGCCAGGGGGCTCCTACGAGCAGTACTTC. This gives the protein CASSQDWPGGSYEQYF.

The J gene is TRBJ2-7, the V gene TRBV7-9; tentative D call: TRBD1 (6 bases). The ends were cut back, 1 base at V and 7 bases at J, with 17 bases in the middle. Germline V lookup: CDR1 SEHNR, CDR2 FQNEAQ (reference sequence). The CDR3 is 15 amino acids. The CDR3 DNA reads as TGTGCCAGCAGCTTAGTAGGGGACACCATTGAGGAGCAGTACTTC. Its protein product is CASSLVGDTIEEQYF.

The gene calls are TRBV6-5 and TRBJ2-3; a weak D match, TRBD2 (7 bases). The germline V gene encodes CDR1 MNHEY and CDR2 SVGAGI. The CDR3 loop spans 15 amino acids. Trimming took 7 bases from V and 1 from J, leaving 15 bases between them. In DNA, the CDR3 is TGTGCCAGCACAGGCCGCGGGGGCCGCACAGATACGCAGTATTTT. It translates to CASTGRGGRTDTQYF.

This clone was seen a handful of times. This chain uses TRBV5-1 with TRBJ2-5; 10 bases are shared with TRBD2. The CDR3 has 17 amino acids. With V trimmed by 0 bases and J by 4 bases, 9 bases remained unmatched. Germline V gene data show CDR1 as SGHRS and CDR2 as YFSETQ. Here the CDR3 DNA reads TGCGCCAGCAGCTTGGCCCCCTTAGCGGGAGGAGGAGAGACCCAGTACTTC. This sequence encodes CASSLAPLAGGGETQYF.

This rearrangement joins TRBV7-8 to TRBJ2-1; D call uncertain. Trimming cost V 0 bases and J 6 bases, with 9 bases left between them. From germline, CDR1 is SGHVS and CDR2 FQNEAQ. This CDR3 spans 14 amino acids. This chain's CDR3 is CASSLAALFNEQFF. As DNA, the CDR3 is TGTGCCAGCAGCTTAGCGGCTCTTTTCAATGAGCAGTTCTTC.

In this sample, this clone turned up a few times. The CDR3 here is CASTRAGGAVEQYF. DNA of the CDR3: TGTGCCAGCACCCGGGCAGGGGGCGCGGTGGAACAGTACTTC. V usage is TRBV6-1 and J usage is TRBJ2-7, with TRBD1 matching over 8 bases. CDR1 and CDR2 from the germline V gene are MNHNS and SASEGT. J gave up 10 bases and V 7 bases, and 15 bases lay outside the gene matches. The CDR3 loop spans 14 amino acids.

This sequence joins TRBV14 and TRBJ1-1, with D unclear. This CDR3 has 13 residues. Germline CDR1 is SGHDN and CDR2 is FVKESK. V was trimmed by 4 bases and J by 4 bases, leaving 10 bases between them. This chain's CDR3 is CASSRSGLTEAFF. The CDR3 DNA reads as TGTGCCAGCAGCCGTTCCGGACTCACTGAAGCTTTCTTT.

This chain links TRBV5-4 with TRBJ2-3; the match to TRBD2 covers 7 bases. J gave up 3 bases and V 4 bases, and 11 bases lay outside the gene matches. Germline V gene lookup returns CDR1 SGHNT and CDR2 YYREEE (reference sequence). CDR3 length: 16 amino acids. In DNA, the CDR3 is TGTGCCAGCAGCCACGGCGACTGGGGGGGAACAGATACGCAGTATTTT. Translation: CASSHGDWGGTDTQYF.

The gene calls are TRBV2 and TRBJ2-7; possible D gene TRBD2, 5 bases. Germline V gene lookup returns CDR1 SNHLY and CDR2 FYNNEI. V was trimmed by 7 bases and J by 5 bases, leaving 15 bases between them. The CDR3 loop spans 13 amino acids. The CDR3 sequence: CASILLGPDEQYF. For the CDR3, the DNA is TGTGCCAGCATATTACTAGGTCCGGACGAGCAGTACTTC.